Listed below are T cell receptor beta chains from one sample, sequenced in a study of metastatic and nonmetastatic thyroid tumors. MiXCR reprocessed the PCR reads for TCRdb. The sample lists roughly 75,000 clones, under 15% occurring once. The source material was tumor tissue. These receptors all come from a female donor with papillary thyroid cancer or a benign thyroid nodule (not recorded which). Some clones in this sample may be carry-over from other donors' samples. Both conserved end residues are part of each CDR3. Each record gives: V gene, J gene, D gene, clone size, CDR3 protein, CDR3 DNA. D genes are given only for firm matches. Expanded clones are given a class, and other clones once, few, many or no size at all.

TRBV27	TRBJ2-2	TRBD2	many	CASSFSPLGLAGANTGELFF	TGTGCCAGCAGTTTCTCCCCCTTGGGACTAGCGGGAGCGAACACCGGGGAGCTGTTTTTT
TRBV5-1	TRBJ2-7	TRBD2	many	CASSLTSGSYEQYF	TGCGCCAGCAGCTTGACTAGCGGGAGCTACGAGCAGTACTTC
TRBV6-5	TRBJ1-6	.	many	CASSYGLSSLSPLHF	TGTGCCAGCAGTTATGGCCTAAGCTCCCTTTCACCCCTCCACTTT
TRBV7-2	TRBJ2-7	TRBD2	.	CASSVLPGGAYEQYF	TGTGCCAGCAGTGTCCTTCCGGGAGGGGCCTACGAGCAGTACTTC
TRBV6-5	TRBJ2-7	.	many	CASSYFSHVSEQYF	TGTGCCAGCAGTTACTTTAGTCACGTGAGCGAGCAGTACTTC
TRBV28	TRBJ2-2	TRBD2	few	CASTPGLADNTGELFF	TGTGCCAGCACCCCGGGACTAGCGGATAACACCGGGGAGCTGTTTTTT
TRBV6-1	TRBJ2-7	.	many	CASRRGQGPYEQYF	TGTGCCAGCAGACGTGGACAAGGTCCCTACGAGCAGTACTTC
TRBV7-3	TRBJ2-5	.	many	CASSQGPSAEGETQYF	TGTGCCAGCAGCCAAGGACCTAGCGCTGAAGGTGAGACCCAGTACTTC
TRBV27	TRBJ2-1	.	.	CASSLFSYNEQFF	TGTGCCAGCAGTTTATTCTCCTACAATGAGCAGTTCTTC
TRBV19	TRBJ1-1	.	many	CASSIIGTEAFF	TGTGCCAGTAGTATTATTGGGACTGAAGCTTTCTTT
TRBV20-1	TRBJ2-2	.	many	CSARRGNTGELFF	TGCAGTGCTAGACGGGGGAACACCGGGGAGCTGTTTTTT
TRBV27	TRBJ2-1	TRBD1	many	CASSPTGGTYNEQFF	TGTGCCAGCAGTCCAACAGGGGGCACCTACAATGAGCAGTTCTTC
TRBV5-1	TRBJ2-1	TRBD2	many	CASSHGLAGGYNEQFF	TGCGCCAGCAGCCACGGACTAGCGGGGGGATACAATGAGCAGTTCTTC
TRBV7-3	TRBJ2-7	.	many	CASSLIKADEQYF	TGTGCCAGCAGCTTAATTAAGGCGGACGAGCAGTACTTC
TRBV9	TRBJ2-3	TRBD2	many	CASSPGTSGRNRDTQYF	TGTGCCAGCAGCCCCGGGACTAGCGGGAGGAATAGAGATACGCAGTATTTT
TRBV28	TRBJ1-2	.	.	CAIIFGNPRGGYTF	TGTGCCATCATTTTTGGCAACCCGAGGGGGGGCTACACCTTC
TRBV6-5	TRBJ2-5	.	many	CASSYRAVGETQYF	TGTGCCAGCAGTTACAGGGCAGTAGGGGAGACCCAGTACTTC
TRBV4-1	TRBJ2-7	.	many	CASSPSGTGSGYEQYF	TGCGCCAGCAGCCCAAGTGGTACCGGGTCGGGATACGAGCAGTACTTC
TRBV5-1	TRBJ2-7	TRBD2	.	CASSFGGASGRIASYEQYF	TGCGCCAGCAGCTTTGGTGGGGCTAGCGGGAGAATTGCGTCCTACGAGCAGTACTTC
TRBV6-1	TRBJ2-3	TRBD2	many	CASSGVSGIISDTQYF	TGTGCCAGCAGCGGAGTAAGCGGGATTATTTCAGATACGCAGTATTTT
TRBV28	TRBJ1-2	.	many	CASSLRGLNYGYTF	TGTGCCAGCAGTTTAAGGGGTCTTAACTATGGCTACACCTTC
TRBV5-1	TRBJ2-1	TRBD2	many	CASSGKTSSPDNEQFF	TGCGCCAGCAGCGGTAAGACTAGCTCTCCGGACAATGAGCAGTTCTTC
TRBV19	TRBJ2-7	.	.	CASSIKTRGAYMNEQYF	TGTGCCAGCAGTATAAAAACCCGAGGGGCGTATATGAACGAGCAGTACTTC
TRBV6-1	TRBJ2-1	.	many	CASSTSREQFF	TGTGCCAGCAGTACATCTCGTGAGCAGTTCTTC